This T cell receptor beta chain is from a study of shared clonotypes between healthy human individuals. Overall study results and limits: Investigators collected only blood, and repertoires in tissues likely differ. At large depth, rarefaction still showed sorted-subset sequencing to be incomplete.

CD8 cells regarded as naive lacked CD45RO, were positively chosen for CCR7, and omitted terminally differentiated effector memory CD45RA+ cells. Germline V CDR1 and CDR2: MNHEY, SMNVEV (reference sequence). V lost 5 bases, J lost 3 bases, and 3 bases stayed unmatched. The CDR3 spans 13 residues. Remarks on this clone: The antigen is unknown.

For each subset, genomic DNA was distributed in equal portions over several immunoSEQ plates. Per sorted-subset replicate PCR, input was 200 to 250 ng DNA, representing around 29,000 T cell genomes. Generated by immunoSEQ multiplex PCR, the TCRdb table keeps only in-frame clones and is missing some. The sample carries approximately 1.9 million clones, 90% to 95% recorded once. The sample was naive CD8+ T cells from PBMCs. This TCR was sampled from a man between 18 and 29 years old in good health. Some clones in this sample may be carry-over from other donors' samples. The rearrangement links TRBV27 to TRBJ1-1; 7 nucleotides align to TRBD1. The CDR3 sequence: CASSITGDTEAFF. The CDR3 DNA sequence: TGTGCCAGCAGTATTACAGGGGACACTGAAGCTTTCTTT.